Listed here are 19 T cell receptor beta chains from one sample, sequenced in a study of metastatic and nonmetastatic thyroid tumors. TCRdb re-called clones via MiXCR from the PCR reads. The data hold over 15,000 clones, with 9.5% to 15% observed a single time. All patients were treatment-naive before thyroid surgery. Sequenced material: blood. Every receptor here comes from a female donor with papillary thyroid cancer or a benign thyroid nodule (not recorded which). Some clones in this sample may be carry-over from other donors' samples.

This clone showed up many times. The V gene is TRBV18, the J gene TRBJ1-2; D ambiguous. V was pared by 0 bases and J by 3 bases, with 5 bases between. Germline CDR1 is KGHSH and CDR2 is LQKENI. The CDR3 is 13 amino acids. CDR3 coding DNA: TGTGCCAGCTCACCACCAGTCTACTATGGCTACACCTTC. Protein product: CASSPPVYYGYTF.

This clone occurred many times. V gene TRBV2 combines with J gene TRBJ2-2; 12 positions agree with TRBD2. V was clipped by 6 bases and J by 4 bases; unmatched bases: 3. CDR1 is SNHLY, CDR2 FYNNEI, per germline. There are 15 residues in the CDR3. The CDR3: CASSTSGGFTGELFF. The CDR3 DNA is TGTGCCAGCAGCACTAGCGGGGGGTTCACCGGGGAGCTGTTTTTT.

This clone was observed at least ten times. J is TRBJ2-7 and V is TRBV4-2; no definite D call. Germline values: CDR1 LGHNA, CDR2 YNFKEQ. V gave up 0 bases and J gave up 1 base, with 13 bases separating them. The CDR3 totals 16 residues. CDR3 bases: TGTGCCAGCAGCCAAGAGATGGGCAGGATTTCCTACGAGCAGTACTTC. Translating gives CASSQEMGRISYEQYF.

The rearrangement links TRBV4-1 to TRBJ2-2, with 9 bases lining up with TRBD2. The junction had 13 bases not matched to a gene; V was cut back by 8 bases and J by 6 bases. Germline lookup yields CDR1 MGHRA and CDR2 YSYEKL. The CDR3 runs 16 residues. The CDR3 loop is CASGGAGGAPAGELFF. The CDR3, as DNA: TGCGCCAGCGGAGGTGCGGGGGGGGCCCCTGCCGGGGAGCTGTTTTTT.

This clone is labeled as medium-sized (0.01 to 0.1%). The rearrangement joins TRBV2 to TRBJ1-2; TRBD1 matches 12 bases. CDR3 size: 15 residues. Trimming at V came to 8 bases and at J to 8 bases, leaving 12 bases not matched to a gene. Germline V gene lookup returns CDR1 SNHLY and CDR2 FYNNEI. CDR3 DNA: TGTGCCAGCTATCCGGGACAGGGGGCGCAGAGGGGCTACACCTTC. Amino acids: CASYPGQGAQRGYTF. Full variable domain (missing parts from reference TRBV2 and TRBJ1-2): EPEVTQTPSHQVTQMGQEVILRCVPISNHLYFYWYRQILGQKVEFLVSFYNNEISEKSEIFDDQFSVERPDGSNFTLKIRSTKLEDSAMYFCASYPGQGAQRGYTFGSGTRLTVV.

This clone was detected many times. This chain uses TRBV5-1 with TRBJ2-3; the D gene is possibly TRBD2 (6 bases). The V gene lost 3 bases and the J gene lost 10 bases, with 15 bases spanning the gap. Germline V gives CDR1 SGHRS, CDR2 YFSETQ. This CDR3 contains 13 residues. The CDR3 spells CASSWETRAAQYF. In DNA form, the CDR3 reads TGCGCCAGCAGCTGGGAGACTAGAGCGGCGCAGTATTTT.

In its sample, this clone was seen many times. The germline gene is not matched at one end of the junction; a read error may be the cause. The V gene is TRBV11-2, the J gene TRBJ2-3; either TRBD1 or TRBD2 may fit D (6 bases each). The CDR3 sequence is 16 residues long. Per germline, CDR1 SGHAT and CDR2 FQNNGV. CDR3 sequence reads: CASNEDSPTSTDMQYF. The DNA for the CDR3 is TGTGCCAGCAACGAGGACAGCCCAACTAGCACAGATATGCAGTATTTT.

There are many counts of this clone. The chain recombines TRBV7-8 with TRBJ2-7; TRBD1 or TRBD2 may be the D gene (5 bases each). V was trimmed by 0 bases and J by 11 bases, leaving 20 bases between them. Germline CDR1 is SGHVS and CDR2 is FQNEAQ. There are 15 residues in the CDR3. Here the CDR3 reads CASSLAPGPDKRKYF. The CDR3 DNA is TGTGCCAGCAGCTTAGCTCCGGGACCCGACAAAAGAAAGTACTTC.

Only one count was recorded for this clone. The V and J genes are TRBV7-2 and TRBJ1-4, with D uncertain. Germline V gives CDR1 SGHTA, CDR2 FQGNSA. This CDR3 is 15 amino acids long. Trimming shortened V by 4 bases and J by 0 bases, and 9 bases separated the two germline ends. The CDR3, as DNA: TGTGCCAGCAGCTCGGTCACCGCAACTAATGAAAAACTGTTTTTT. This codes for CASSSVTATNEKLFF.

The chain has TRBV6-1 and TRBJ1-6; D is unclear. Trimming took off 8 bases at V and 11 bases at J, with 16 bases between the two ends. The CDR3 is made up of 13 amino acids. The germline V gene encodes CDR1 MNHNS and CDR2 SASEGT. CDR3 amino acids: CASAASFAAPLHF. Written as DNA, the CDR3 is TGTGCCAGCGCCGCTAGTTTTGCGGCACCCCTCCACTTT.

This clone was counted many times. Written as DNA, the CDR3 is TGTGCCAGCTCACCAGTCCGAGAGACCTACGAGCAGTACTTC. It yields the protein CASSPVRETYEQYF. The V and J genes are TRBV18 and TRBJ2-7; unclear D gene. Trimming took 2 bases from V and 2 from J, leaving 10 bases between them. The germline gives CDR1 KGHSH, CDR2 LQKENI. This CDR3 region has 14 residues.

In this sample, this clone turned up many times. The J gene is TRBJ1-3, the V gene TRBV7-3; no clear D gene. CDR1 and CDR2 (germline): SGHTA, FQGTGA. The CDR3 totals 15 residues. Trimming stripped 1 base from V and 0 bases from J, with 7 bases between. The CDR3 here is CASSLMAGSGNTIYF. The CDR3 DNA reads TGTGCCAGCAGCTTAATGGCAGGCTCTGGAAACACCATATATTTT.

This clone has at least ten counts. The chain joins TRBV18 to TRBJ1-5, with no clear D. The CDR3 has 15 residues. CDR1 is KGHSH, CDR2 LQKENI, per germline. V was clipped by 2 bases and J by 0 bases, with 8 bases between them. The CDR3 sequence is CASSPEDGSNQPQHF. CDR3 sequence (DNA): TGTGCCAGCTCACCAGAGGACGGTAGCAATCAGCCCCAGCATTTT.

This clone was found many times. The genes are TRBV5-1 and TRBJ1-5; 8 nucleotides line up with TRBD1. Germline-derived CDR1 and CDR2 are SGHRS and YFSETQ. This CDR3 is built from 15 residues. The V and J ends lost 0 bases and 5 bases, in that order; junction bases with no gene match: 4. CDR3 nucleotides: TGCGCCAGCAGCTTGGAAGGGGACAGGTATCAGCCCCAGCATTTT. This encodes CASSLEGDRYQPQHF.

This clone came up many times. The V and J genes are TRBV6-2 or TRBV6-3 and TRBJ2-2; 8 bases map to TRBD2. The CDR3 runs to 18 residues. Trimming at V came to 4 bases and at J to 3 bases, leaving 13 bases not matched to a gene. Germline V gene sequence: CDR1 MNHEY, CDR2 SVGEGT. CDR3 loop: CASSSSPGGGPDTGELFF. CDR3 DNA sequence: TGTGCCAGCAGTTCTTCTCCGGGGGGGGGGCCGGACACCGGGGAGCTGTTTTTT.

This clone has at least ten counts. V gene TRBV2 combines with J gene TRBJ1-6, with D tentatively TRBD1 (6 bases). The CDR3 has 13 residues. The V end was cut by 7 bases, the J end by 7 bases, with 11 bases between. Germline CDR1 is SNHLY and CDR2 is FYNNEI. In DNA, the CDR3 is TGTGCCAGCACCGACAGGTCGAATTCACCCCTCCACTTT. It yields the protein CASTDRSNSPLHF. The full variable domain, rest sourced from reference TRBV2 and TRBJ1-6, is EPEVTQTPSHQVTQMGQEVILRCVPISNHLYFYWYRQILGQKVEFLVSFYNNEISEKSEIFDDQFSVERPDGSNFTLKIRSTKLEDSAMYFCASTDRSNSPLHFGNGTRLTVT.

The chain employs TRBV6-1 and TRBJ1-2, with 12 nucleotides matching TRBD1. The germline CDR1 and CDR2 sequences are MNHNS and SASEGT. J was trimmed by 4 bases and V by 10 bases; bases with no gene match: 13. The CDR3 is 16 amino acids. The CDR3 nucleotides are TGTGCCATCATCCCACCGGGACAGGGGGCCGTCTATGGCTACACCTTC. Translating it yields CAIIPPGQGAVYGYTF.

This clone is deemed medium-sized. This rearrangement joins TRBV28 to TRBJ2-7; 7 bases fit TRBD2. The V gene's germline CDR1 is MDHEN and CDR2 SYDVKM. CDR3 length equals 14 residues. The V and J ends lost 4 bases and 5 bases, in that order; junction bases with no gene match: 8. The CDR3 DNA sequence: TGTGCCAGCAGTTCCCCGGGACTAACTAACGAGCAGTACTTC. Translating it yields CASSSPGLTNEQYF.

This clone was seen more than once but under ten times. Just one base apart from a much larger clone, this may be a read error. Different DNA sequences within this sample yield the same CDR3. The V and J genes are TRBV20-1 and TRBJ1-1; D not certain. Germline CDR1 reads DFQATT; CDR2 reads SNEGSKA (reference sequence). CDR3 length: 13 residues. The CDR3 loop reads CSARGHPNTEAFF. The CDR3 DNA reads as TGCAGTGCTAGAGGACACCCGAACACTGAAGCTTTCTTC.